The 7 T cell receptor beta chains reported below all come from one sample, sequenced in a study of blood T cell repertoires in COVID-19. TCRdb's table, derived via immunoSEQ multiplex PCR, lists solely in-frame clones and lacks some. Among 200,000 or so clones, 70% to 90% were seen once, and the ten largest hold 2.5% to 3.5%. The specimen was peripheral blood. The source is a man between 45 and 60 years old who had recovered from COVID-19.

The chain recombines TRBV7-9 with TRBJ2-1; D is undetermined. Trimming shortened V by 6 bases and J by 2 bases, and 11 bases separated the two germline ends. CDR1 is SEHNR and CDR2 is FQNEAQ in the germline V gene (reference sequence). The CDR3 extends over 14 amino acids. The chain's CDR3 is CASSVGVTYNEQFF. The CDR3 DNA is TGTGCCAGCAGTGTAGGAGTCACCTACAATGAGCAGTTCTTC.

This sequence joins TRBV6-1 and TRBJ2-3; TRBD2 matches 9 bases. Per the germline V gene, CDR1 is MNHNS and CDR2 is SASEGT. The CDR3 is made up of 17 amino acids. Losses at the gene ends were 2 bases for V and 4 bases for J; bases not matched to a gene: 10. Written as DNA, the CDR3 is TGTGCCAGCAGTGAAAGGGGGTTAGCGGGAGTTCCAGATACGCAGTATTTT. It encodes CASSERGLAGVPDTQYF.

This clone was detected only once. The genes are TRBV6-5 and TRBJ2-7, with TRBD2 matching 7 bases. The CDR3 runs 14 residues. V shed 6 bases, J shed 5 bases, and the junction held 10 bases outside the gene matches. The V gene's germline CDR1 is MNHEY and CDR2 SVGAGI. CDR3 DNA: TGTGCCAGCAGCCCCACCTCCGGGAGGAACGAGCAGTACTTC. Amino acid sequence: CASSPTSGRNEQYF.

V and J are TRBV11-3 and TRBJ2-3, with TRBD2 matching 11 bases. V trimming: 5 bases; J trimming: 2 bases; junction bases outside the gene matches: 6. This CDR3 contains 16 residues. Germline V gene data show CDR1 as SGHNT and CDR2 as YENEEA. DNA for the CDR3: TGTGCCAGCAGCCTACGACTAGCGGGGCACACAGATACGCAGTATTTT. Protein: CASSLRLAGHTDTQYF.

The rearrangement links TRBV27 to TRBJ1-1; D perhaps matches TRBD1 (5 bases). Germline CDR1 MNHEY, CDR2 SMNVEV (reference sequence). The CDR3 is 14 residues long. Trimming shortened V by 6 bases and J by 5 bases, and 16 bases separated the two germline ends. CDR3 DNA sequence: TGTGCCAGCAGCCAAATAGGGGTTAGGACTGAAGCTTTCTTT. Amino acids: CASSQIGVRTEAFF.

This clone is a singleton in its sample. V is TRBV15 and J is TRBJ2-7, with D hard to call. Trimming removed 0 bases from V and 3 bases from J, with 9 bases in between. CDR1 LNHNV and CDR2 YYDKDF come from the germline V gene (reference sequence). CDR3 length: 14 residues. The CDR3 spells CATSRDHLVYEQYF. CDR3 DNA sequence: TGTGCCACCAGCAGAGATCACCTAGTCTACGAGCAGTACTTC.

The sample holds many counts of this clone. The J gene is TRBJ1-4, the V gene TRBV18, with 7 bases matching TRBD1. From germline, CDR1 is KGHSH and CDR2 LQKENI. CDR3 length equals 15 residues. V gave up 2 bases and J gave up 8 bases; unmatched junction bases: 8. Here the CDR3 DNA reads TGTGCCAGCTCACCAGAACAGGGGTATCGGGAAAAACTGTTTTTT. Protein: CASSPEQGYREKLFF.